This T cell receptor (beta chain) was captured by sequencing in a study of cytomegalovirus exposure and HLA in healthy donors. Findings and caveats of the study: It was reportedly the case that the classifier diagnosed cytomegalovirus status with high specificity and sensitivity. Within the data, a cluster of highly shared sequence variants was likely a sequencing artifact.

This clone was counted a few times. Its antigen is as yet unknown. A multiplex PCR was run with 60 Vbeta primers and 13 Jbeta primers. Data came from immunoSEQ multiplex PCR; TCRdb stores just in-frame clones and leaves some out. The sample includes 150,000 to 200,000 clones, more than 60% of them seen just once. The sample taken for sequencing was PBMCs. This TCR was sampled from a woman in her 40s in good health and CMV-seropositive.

CDR3 nucleotides: TGCGCCAGCAGCTTGGGCGGCATATCCGAGCAGTACTTC. As protein: CASSLGGISEQYF. The rearrangement joins TRBV5-1 to TRBJ2-7, with D unresolved. Germline V gene data show CDR1 as SGHRS and CDR2 as YFSETQ. V was cut by 0 bases and J by 6 bases, with 10 bases left in between. The CDR3 has 13 residues.